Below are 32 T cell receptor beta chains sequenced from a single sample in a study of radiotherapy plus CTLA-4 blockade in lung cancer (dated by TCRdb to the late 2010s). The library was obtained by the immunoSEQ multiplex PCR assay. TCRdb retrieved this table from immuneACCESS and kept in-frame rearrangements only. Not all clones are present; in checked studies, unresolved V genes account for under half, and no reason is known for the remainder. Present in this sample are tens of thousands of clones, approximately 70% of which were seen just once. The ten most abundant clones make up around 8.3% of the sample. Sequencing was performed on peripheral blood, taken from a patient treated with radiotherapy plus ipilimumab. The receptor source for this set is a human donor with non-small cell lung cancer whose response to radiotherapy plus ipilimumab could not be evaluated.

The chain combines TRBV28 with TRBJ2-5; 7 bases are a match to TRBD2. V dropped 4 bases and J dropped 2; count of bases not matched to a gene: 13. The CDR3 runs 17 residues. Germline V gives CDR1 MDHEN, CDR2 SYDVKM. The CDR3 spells CASSSARDYRPQETQYF. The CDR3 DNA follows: TGTGCCAGCAGTTCAGCTCGGGACTACAGACCTCAAGAGACCCAGTACTTC.

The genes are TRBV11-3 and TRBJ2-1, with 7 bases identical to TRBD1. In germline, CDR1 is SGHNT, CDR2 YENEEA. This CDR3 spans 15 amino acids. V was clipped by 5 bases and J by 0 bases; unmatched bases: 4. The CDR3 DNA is TGTGCCAGCAGCCTCCGACAGGGCTCCTACAATGAGCAGTTCTTC. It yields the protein CASSLRQGSYNEQFF. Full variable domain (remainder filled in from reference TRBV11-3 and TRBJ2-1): EAGVVQSPRYKIIEKKQPVAFWCNPISGHNTLYWYLQNLGQGPELLIRYENEEAVDDSQLPKDRFSAERLKGVDSTLKIQPAELGDSAVYLCASSLRQGSYNEQFFGPGTRLTVL.

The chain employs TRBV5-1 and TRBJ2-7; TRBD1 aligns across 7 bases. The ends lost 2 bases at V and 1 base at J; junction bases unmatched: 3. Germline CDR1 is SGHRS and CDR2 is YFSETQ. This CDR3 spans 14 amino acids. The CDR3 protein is CASSFGTASYEQYF. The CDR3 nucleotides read TGCGCCAGCAGCTTCGGGACAGCGTCCTACGAGCAGTACTTC.

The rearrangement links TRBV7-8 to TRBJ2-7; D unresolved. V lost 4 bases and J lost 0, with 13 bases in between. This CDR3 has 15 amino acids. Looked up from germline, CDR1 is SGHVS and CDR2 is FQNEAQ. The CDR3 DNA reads TGTGCCAGCAGCTGGTCCGGTGGCGGCTCCTACGAGCAGTACTTC. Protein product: CASSWSGGGSYEQYF.

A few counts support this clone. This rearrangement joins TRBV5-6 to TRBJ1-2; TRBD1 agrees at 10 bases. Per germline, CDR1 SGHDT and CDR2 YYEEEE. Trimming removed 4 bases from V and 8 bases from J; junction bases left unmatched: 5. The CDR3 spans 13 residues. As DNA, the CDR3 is TGTGCCAGCAGCGCGGGACAGGGGCGAGGCTACACCTTC. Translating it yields CASSAGQGRGYTF.

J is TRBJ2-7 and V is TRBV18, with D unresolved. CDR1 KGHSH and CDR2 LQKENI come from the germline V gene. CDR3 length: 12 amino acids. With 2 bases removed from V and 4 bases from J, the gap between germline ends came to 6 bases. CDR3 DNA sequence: TGTGCCAGCTCACCAATCGGGTACGAGCAGTACTTC. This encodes CASSPIGYEQYF.

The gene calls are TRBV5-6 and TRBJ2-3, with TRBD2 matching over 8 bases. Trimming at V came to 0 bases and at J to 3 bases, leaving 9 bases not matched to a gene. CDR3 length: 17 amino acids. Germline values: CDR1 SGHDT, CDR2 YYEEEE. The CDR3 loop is CASSLAFSGTMTDTQYF. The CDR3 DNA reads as TGTGCCAGCAGCTTGGCCTTTAGCGGGACTATGACAGATACGCAGTATTTT.

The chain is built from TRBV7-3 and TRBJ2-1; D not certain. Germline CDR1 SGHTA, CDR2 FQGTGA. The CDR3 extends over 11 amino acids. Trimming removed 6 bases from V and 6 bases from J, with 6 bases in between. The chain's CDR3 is CASSPGNEQFF. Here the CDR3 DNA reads TGTGCCAGCAGTCCAGGCAATGAGCAGTTCTTC.

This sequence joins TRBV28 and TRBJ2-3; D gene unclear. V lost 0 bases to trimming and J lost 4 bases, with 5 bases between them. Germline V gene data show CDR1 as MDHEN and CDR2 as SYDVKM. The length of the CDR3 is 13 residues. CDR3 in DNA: TGTGCCAGCAGTTTATGGCAGGCAGATACGCAGTATTTT. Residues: CASSLWQADTQYF.

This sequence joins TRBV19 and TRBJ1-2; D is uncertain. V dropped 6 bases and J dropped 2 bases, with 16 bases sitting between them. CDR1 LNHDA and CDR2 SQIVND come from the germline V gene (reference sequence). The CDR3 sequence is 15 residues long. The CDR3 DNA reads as TGTGCCAGTAGCCCTACAGTTGGGCCCAACTATGGCTACACCTTC. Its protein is CASSPTVGPNYGYTF.

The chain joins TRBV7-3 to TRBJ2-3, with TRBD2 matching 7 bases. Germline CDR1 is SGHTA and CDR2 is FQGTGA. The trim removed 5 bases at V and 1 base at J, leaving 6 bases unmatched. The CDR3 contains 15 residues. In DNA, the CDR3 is TGTGCCAGCAGCGGGGAGGGAAGAGGCACAGATACGCAGTATTTT. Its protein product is CASSGEGRGTDTQYF.

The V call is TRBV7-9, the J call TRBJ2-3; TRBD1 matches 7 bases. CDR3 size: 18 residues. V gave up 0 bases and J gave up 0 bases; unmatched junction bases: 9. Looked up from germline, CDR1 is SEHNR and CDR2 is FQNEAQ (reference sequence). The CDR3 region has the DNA TGTGCCAGCAGCTTAGCAGCCTCGACAGGGTTTAGCACAGATACGCAGTATTTT. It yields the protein CASSLAASTGFSTDTQYF.

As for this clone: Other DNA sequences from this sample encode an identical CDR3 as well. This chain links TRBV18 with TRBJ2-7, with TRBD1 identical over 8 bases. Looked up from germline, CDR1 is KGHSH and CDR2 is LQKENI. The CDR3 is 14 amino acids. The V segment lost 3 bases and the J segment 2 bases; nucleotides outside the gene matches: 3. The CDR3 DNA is TGTGCCAGCTCACCCGGACAGGGCACCTACGAGCAGTACTTC. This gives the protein CASSPGQGTYEQYF. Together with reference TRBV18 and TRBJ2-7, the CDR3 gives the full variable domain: NAGVMQNPRHLVRRRGQEARLRCSPMKGHSHVYWYRQLPEEGLKFMVYLQKENIIDESGMPKERFSAEFPKEGPSILRIQQVVRGDSAAYFCASSPGQGTYEQYFGPGTRLTVT.

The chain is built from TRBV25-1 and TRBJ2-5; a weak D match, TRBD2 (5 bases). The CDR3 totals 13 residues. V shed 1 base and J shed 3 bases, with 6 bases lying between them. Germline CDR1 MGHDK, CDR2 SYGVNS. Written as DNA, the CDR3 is TGTGCCAGCAGTGAATTCGGGAAAGAGACCCAGTACTTC. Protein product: CASSEFGKETQYF.

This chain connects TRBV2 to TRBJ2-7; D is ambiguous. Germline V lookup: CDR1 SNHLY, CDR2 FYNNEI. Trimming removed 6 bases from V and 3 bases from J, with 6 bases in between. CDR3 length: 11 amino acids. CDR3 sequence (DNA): TGTGCCAGCAGGTTTTACTACGAGCAGTACTTC. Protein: CASRFYYEQYF.

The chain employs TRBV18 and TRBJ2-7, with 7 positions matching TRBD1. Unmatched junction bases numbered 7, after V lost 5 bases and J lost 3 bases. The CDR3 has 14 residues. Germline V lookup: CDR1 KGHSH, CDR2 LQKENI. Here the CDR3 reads CASSSNRGRYEQYF. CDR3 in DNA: TGTGCCAGCTCATCAAACAGGGGTCGCTACGAGCAGTACTTC.

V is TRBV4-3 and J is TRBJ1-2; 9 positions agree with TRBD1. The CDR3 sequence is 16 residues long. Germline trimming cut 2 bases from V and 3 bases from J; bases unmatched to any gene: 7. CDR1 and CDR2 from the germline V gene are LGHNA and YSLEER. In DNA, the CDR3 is TGCGCCAGCAGCCAAACAGGGGGCCGTCCGGACTATGGCTACACCTTC. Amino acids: CASSQTGGRPDYGYTF.

CDR3 nucleotide sequence: TGTGCCAGCAGCTTAGCGGGGGGGTCCTACGAGCAGTACTTC. Protein sequence: CASSLAGGSYEQYF. The chain uses TRBV7-8 and TRBJ2-7; TRBD2 agrees at 7 bases. V lost 0 bases to trimming and J lost 1 base; unmatched junction nucleotides: 0. Per the germline V gene, CDR1 is SGHVS and CDR2 is FQNEAQ. This CDR3 region has 14 residues. Full variable domain (rest looked up from reference TRBV7-8 and TRBJ2-7): GAGVSQSPRYKVAKRGQDVALRCDPISGHVSLFWYQQALGQGPEFLTYFQNEAQLDKSGLPSDRFFAERPEGSVSTLKIQRTQQEDSAVYLCASSLAGGSYEQYFGPGTRLTVT.

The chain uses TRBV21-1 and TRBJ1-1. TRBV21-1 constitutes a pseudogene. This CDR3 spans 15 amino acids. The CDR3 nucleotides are TGTGCCAGCAGCAAAGAACCGGGAGTGAACACTGAAGCTTTCTTT. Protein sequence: CASSKEPGVNTEAFF.

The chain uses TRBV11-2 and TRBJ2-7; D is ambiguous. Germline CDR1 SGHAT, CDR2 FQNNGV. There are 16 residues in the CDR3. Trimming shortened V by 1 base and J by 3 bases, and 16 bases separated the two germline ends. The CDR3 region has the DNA TGTGCCAGCAGCTTAGGGGCTACGTCGGTGGGCTACGAGCAGTACTTC. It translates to CASSLGATSVGYEQYF.

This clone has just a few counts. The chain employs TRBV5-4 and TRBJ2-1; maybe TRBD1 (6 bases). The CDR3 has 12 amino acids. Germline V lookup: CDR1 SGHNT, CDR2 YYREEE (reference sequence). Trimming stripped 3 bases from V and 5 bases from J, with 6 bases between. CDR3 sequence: CASSWDNNEQFF. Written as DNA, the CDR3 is TGTGCCAGCAGCTGGGACAACAATGAGCAGTTCTTC.

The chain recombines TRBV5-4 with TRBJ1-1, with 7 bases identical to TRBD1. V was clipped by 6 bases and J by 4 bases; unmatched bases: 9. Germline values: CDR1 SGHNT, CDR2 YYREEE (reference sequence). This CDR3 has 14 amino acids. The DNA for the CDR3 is TGTGCCAGCACCCCGACAGGGCTCGGCACTGAAGCTTTCTTT. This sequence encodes CASTPTGLGTEAFF.

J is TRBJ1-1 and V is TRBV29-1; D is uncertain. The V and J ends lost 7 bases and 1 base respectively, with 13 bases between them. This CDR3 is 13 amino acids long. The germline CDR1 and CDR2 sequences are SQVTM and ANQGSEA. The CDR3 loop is CSAVREANTEAFF. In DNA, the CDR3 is TGCAGCGCGGTCCGGGAGGCGAACACTGAAGCTTTCTTT.

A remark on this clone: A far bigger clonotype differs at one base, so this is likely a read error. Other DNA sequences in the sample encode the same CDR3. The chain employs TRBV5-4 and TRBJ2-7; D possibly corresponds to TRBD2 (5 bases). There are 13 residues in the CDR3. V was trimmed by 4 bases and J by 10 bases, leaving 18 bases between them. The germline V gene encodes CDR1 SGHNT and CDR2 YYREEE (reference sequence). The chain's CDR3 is CASSQDYSNEQYF. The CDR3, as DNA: TGTGCCAGCAGCCAAGACTACAGTAATGAACAGTACTTC.

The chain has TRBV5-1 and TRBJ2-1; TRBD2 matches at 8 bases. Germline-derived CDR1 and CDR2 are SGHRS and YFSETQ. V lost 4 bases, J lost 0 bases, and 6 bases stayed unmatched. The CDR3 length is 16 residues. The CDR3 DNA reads TGCGCCAGCAGCGGAGTGGCGGGGGGCTCCTACAATGAGCAGTTCTTC. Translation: CASSGVAGGSYNEQFF.

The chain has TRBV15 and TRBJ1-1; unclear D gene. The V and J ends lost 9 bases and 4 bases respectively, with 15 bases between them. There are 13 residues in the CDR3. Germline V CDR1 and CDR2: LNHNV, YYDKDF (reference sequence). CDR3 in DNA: TGTGCCACGAGCTCAGTTAGCGGCACTGAAGCTTTCTTT. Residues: CATSSVSGTEAFF.

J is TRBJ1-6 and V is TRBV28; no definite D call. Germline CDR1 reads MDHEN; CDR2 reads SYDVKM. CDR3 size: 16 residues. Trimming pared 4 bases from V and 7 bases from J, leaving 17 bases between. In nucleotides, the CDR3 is TGTGCCAGCAGTTCTATATCCGGGTCCCCGAATTCACCCCTCCACTTT. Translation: CASSSISGSPNSPLHF.

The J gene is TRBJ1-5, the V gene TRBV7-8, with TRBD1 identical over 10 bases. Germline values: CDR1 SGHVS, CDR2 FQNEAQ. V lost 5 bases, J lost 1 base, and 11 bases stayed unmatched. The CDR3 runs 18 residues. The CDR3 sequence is CASSADRGALVSNQPQHF. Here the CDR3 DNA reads TGTGCCAGCAGCGCGGACAGGGGGGCGTTGGTGAGCAATCAGCCCCAGCATTTT.

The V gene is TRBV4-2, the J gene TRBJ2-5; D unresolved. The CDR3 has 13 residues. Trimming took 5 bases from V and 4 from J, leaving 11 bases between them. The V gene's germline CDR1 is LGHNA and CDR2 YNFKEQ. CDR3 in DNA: TGTGCCAGCAGCACCCCGACTCGAGAGACCCAGTACTTC. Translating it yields CASSTPTRETQYF.

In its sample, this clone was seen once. The CDR3 nucleotides read TGTGCCACCAGCAGCCCGGACAGGGGGCGAATTAAGGACAATGAGCAGTTCTTC. Its protein product is CATSSPDRGRIKDNEQFF. The chain has TRBV15 and TRBJ2-1, with TRBD1 matching 11 bases. With V trimmed by 3 bases and J by 5 bases, 12 bases remained unmatched. Germline V gene sequence: CDR1 LNHNV, CDR2 YYDKDF (reference sequence). CDR3 length equals 18 residues.

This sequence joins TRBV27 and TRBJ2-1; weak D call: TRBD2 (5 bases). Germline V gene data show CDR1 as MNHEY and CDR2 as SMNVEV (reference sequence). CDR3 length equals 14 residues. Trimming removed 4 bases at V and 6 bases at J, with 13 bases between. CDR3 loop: CASSSSGLSNEQFF. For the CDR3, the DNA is TGTGCCAGCAGTTCCTCCGGACTCTCCAATGAGCAGTTCTTC.

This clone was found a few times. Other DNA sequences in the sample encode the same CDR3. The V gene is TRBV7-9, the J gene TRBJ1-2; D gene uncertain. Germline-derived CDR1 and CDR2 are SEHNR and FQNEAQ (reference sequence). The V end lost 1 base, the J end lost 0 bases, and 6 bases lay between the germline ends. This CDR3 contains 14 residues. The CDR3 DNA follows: TGTGCCAGCAGCTTAGTAGTCGCTAACTATGGCTACACCTTC. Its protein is CASSLVVANYGYTF. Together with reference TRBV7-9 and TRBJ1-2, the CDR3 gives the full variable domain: DTGVSQNPRHKITKRGQNVTFRCDPISEHNRLYWYRQTLGQGPEFLTYFQNEAQLEKSRLLSDRFSAERPKGSFSTLEIQRTEQGDSAMYLCASSLVVANYGYTFGSGTRLTVV.